The clone carrying this T cell receptor (beta chain) was seen more than once but under ten times. Its antigen is undetermined. This specimen belongs to a study of post-analysis software for immune sequencing data. Study-wide context: Relapsing-remitting, secondary progressive and progressive-relapsing multiple sclerosis courses were included. Study-wide findings and caveats: By F measure, strong co-clustering occurred among samples prepared in the same batch. Five or six TRBV segments were more frequent in patients than controls; TRBV5-6, TRBV5-1 and TRBV20-1 belonged to this group.

cDNA libraries for TCR beta contained unique molecular identifiers. TCRdb fed the PCR reads into MiXCR, producing one record per CDR3 protein. The table lists about 620,000 distinct CDR3 sequences, about 40% of them singletons. Germline assignment: CDR1 MGHRA and CDR2 YSYEKL. Trimming removed 4 bases from V and 7 bases from J; junction bases left unmatched: 11. The CDR3 sequence is 15 residues long. This TCR was recovered from a girl between 5 and 17 years old with multiple sclerosis. This chain joins TRBV4-1 and TRBJ2-7, with 9 bases aligning to TRBD2. Sequenced sample: blood. The chain's CDR3 is CASSREAREGHEQYF. CDR3 in DNA: TGCGCCAGCAGCCGGGAGGCGCGGGAGGGCCATGAGCAGTACTTC.